This TCR beta chain was recovered during a study of T cell responses to AZD1222 COVID-19 vaccine. General study findings and limits: Receipt of two AZD1222 doses was followed by a rise in Spike-specific TCR breadth and depth. CD4 TCRs associated with vaccination spanned spike, dominating at 160-218 and 743-854. Per reports, nearly half of all spike-specific TCRs target regions that are unmutated in variants. Most donors were white British, females outnumbered males, and clonal diversity was possibly underestimated.

Worth noting for this clone: Its specificity is not known.

The germline gives CDR1 SNHLY, CDR2 FYNNEI. The CDR3 has 15 residues. V lost 2 bases and J lost 4; bases outside the gene matches: 4. This table comes from immunoSEQ multiplex PCR, and its TCRdb copy is limited to in-frame clones, with some not included. The sample comprises 100,000 to 150,000 clones, approximately 85% of which are singletons, and roughly 8.7% rests with the top ten. This TCR came from an adult who received the MenACWY meningococcal vaccine as a control. The material was peripheral blood, obtained 28 days after the second dose of the MenACWY control vaccine. The chain links TRBV2 to TRBJ1-2, with 10 positions matching TRBD1. CDR3 residues: CASSESRTGGYGYTF. In nucleotides, the CDR3 is TGTGCCAGCAGTGAAAGTAGGACAGGGGGCTATGGCTACACCTTC.